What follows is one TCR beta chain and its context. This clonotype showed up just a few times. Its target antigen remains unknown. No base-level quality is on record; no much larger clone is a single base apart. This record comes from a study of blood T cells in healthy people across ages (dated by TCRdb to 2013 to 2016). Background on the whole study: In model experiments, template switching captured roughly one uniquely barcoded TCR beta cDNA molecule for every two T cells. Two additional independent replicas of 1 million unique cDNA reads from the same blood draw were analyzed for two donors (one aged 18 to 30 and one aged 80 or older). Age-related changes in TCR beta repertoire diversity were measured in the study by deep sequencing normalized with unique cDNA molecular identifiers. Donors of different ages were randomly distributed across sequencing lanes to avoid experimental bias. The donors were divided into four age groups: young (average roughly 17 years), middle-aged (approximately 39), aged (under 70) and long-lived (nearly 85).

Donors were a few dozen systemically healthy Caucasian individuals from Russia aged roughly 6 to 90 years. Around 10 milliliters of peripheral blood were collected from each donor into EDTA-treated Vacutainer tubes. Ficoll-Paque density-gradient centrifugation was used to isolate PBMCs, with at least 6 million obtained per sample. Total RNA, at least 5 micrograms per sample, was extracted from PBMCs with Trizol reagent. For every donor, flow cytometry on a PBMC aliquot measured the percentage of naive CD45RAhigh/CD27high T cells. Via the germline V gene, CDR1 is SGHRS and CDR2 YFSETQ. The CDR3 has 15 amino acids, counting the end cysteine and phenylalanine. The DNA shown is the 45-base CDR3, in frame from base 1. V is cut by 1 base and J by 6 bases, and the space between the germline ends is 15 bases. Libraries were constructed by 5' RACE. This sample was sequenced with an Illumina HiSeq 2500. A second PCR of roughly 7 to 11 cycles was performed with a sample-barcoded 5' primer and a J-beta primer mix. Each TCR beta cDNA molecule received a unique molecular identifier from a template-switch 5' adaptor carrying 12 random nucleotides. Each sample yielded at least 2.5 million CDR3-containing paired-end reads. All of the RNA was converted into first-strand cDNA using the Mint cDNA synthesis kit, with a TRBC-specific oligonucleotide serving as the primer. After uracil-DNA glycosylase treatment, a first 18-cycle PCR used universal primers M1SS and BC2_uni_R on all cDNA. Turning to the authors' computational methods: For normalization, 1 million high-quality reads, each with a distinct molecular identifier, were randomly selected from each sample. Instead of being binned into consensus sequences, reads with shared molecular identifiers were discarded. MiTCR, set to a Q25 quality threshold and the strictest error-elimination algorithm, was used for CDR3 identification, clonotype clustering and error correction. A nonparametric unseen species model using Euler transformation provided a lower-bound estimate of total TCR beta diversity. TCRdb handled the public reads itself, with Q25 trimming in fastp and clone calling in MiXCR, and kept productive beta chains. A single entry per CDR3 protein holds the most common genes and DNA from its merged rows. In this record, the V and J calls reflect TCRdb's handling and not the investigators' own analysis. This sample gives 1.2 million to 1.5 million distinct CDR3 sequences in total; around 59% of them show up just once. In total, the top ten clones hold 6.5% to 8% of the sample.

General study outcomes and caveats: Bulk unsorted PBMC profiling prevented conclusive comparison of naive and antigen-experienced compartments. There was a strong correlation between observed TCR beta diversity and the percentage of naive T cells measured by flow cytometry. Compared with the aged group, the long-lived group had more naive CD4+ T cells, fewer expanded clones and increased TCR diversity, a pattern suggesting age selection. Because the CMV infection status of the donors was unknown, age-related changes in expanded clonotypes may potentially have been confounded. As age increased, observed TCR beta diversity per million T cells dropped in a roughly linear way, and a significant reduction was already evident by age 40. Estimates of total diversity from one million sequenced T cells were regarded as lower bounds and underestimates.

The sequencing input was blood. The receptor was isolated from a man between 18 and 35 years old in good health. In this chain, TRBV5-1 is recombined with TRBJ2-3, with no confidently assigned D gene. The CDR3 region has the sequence CASSLIGRGFDTQYF. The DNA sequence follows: TGCGCCAGCAGCTTGATAGGTAGAGGTTTTGATACGCAGTATTTT.